These 26 T cell receptor beta chains were sequenced from one sample in a study of blood T cells in healthy people across ages. Then a second PCR, running roughly 7 to 11 cycles, was carried out with a sample-barcoded 5' primer and a J-beta primer mix. TCRdb processed the 5' RACE reads anew with MiXCR; each CDR3 protein has one entry. Here the sample spans about 720,000 distinct CDR3 sequences, approximately 22% being singletons. The source material was blood. Receptors originate from a man aged 65-85 years in good health.

This clonotype was recorded at least ten times. This sequence joins TRBV12-3 or TRBV12-4 and TRBJ1-4, with a weak D call TRBD1 (5 bases). CDR3 length: 15 amino acids. V lost 8 bases to trimming and J lost 7 bases, with 20 bases between them. CDR3 nucleotides: TGTGCCAGCGCCCTCGGGGGGGTAGGCGTTGAAAAACTGTTTTTT. Its protein product is CASALGGVGVEKLFF.

This clonotype has a handful of counts. The rearrangement uses TRBV12-3 or TRBV12-4 and TRBJ2-1, with D tentatively TRBD1 (6 bases). V lost 5 bases to trimming and J lost 4 bases, with 12 bases between them. This CDR3 contains 14 residues. CDR3 sequence (DNA): TGTGCCAGCAGTCTGGGACACCGGTACAATGAGCAGTTCTTC. Encoded protein: CASSLGHRYNEQFF.

This chain's CDR3 is CASTARNTGELFF. The CDR3 nucleotides are TGTGCCAGCACCGCCAGGAACACCGGGGAGCTGTTTTTT. The rearrangement joins TRBV7-9 to TRBJ2-2; D gene ambiguous. There are 13 residues in the CDR3. CDR1 and CDR2 from the germline V gene are SEHNR and FQNEAQ (reference sequence). Trimming left V 7 bases short and J 1 base short, with 7 bases between.

This clonotype turned up a few times. This chain joins TRBV5-1 and TRBJ2-5; the D is unclear. With the DNA end fitting TRBJ2-1 better, the J assignment may be wrong. CDR3 length equals 14 residues. Germline values: CDR1 SGHRS, CDR2 YFSETQ. The CDR3 spells CASRISETYNEQFF. The CDR3 region has the DNA TGCGCCAGCAGGATCAGTGAAACGTACAATGAGCAGTTCTTC.

This clonotype came up a few times. This chain links TRBV10-3 with TRBJ2-7; D gene uncertain. The J call is uncertain, as TRBJ2-1 better fits the DNA end. This CDR3 contains 12 residues. Germline CDR1 is ENHRY and CDR2 is SYGVKD. The CDR3 sequence is CAISNNGNEQFF. The DNA of the CDR3 is TGTGCCATCAGTAATAACGGGAATGAGCAGTTCTTC.

This clonotype was seen repeatedly, ten times or more. V and J are TRBV20-1 and TRBJ2-3; 12 bases are a match to TRBD2. Germline V gene data show CDR1 as DFQATT and CDR2 as SNEGSKA (reference sequence). The CDR3 contains 15 residues. The V and J ends lost 4 bases and 4 bases, in that order; junction bases with no gene match: 6. The CDR3 here is CSATTTSGRSDTQYF. The CDR3 DNA sequence: TGCAGTGCTACCACGACTAGCGGGAGATCAGATACGCAGTATTTT.

This clonotype came up a few times. This rearrangement joins TRBV10-3 to TRBJ2-1; 7 bases match TRBD2. The trim removed 7 bases at V and 3 bases at J, leaving 6 bases unmatched. This CDR3 is built from 14 residues. Germline V gene data show CDR1 as ENHRY and CDR2 as SYGVKD. The DNA for the CDR3 is TGTGCCATCAACCCGGGGGGAGGCTACAATGAGCAGTTCTTC. Translating gives CAINPGGGYNEQFF.

The J gene is TRBJ1-4, the V gene TRBV7-2; D is unclear. The CDR3 length is 15 residues. From germline, CDR1 is SGHTA and CDR2 FQGNSA. Trimming left V 2 bases short and J 0 bases short, with 7 bases between. The CDR3 spells CASSLKAATNEKLFF. The CDR3 bases are TGTGCCAGCAGCTTAAAGGCCGCAACTAATGAAAAACTGTTTTTT.

V usage is TRBV28 and J usage is TRBJ2-1; 11 bases fit TRBD2. Losses at the gene ends were 2 bases for V and 6 bases for J; bases not matched to a gene: 12. This CDR3 is 18 amino acids long. Germline V gives CDR1 MDHEN, CDR2 SYDVKM. The CDR3 bases are TGTGCCAGCAGTTTACCCCCCGCACTAGCGGGGGTGCTCAATGAGCAGTTCTTC. This gives the protein CASSLPPALAGVLNEQFF.

J is TRBJ1-3 and V is TRBV20-1, with D unclear. Trimming cost V 2 bases and J 2 bases, with 4 bases left between them. CDR1 is DFQATT and CDR2 is SNEGSKA in the germline V gene (reference sequence). The CDR3 has 12 residues. CDR3 sequence (DNA): TGCAGTGCTAGAATTGCTGGAAACACCATATATTTT. It specifies CSARIAGNTIYF.

J is TRBJ1-2 and V is TRBV24-1; D is unresolved. The germline CDR1 and CDR2 sequences are KGHDR and SFDVKD. The CDR3 consists of 13 residues. Trimming shortened V by 4 bases and J by 2 bases, and 7 bases separated the two germline ends. The CDR3 DNA follows: TGTGCCACCAGTGAAGGAGACAACTATGGCTACACCTTC. Amino acid sequence: CATSEGDNYGYTF.

This clonotype was seen a few times. The chain carries TRBV20-1 and TRBJ2-3, with D perhaps matching TRBD1 or TRBD2 (5 bases each). The CDR3 sequence is 12 residues long. The germline gives CDR1 DFQATT, CDR2 SNEGSKA (reference sequence). Trimming cost V 5 bases and J 4 bases, with 10 bases left between them. CDR3: CSAPGSPDTQYF. The CDR3 DNA reads TGCAGTGCTCCAGGGAGCCCAGATACGCAGTATTTT.

V is TRBV29-1 and J is TRBJ1-1; D gene uncertain. The CDR3 is made up of 13 amino acids. V lost 3 bases to trimming and J lost 2 bases, with 10 bases between them. Germline values: CDR1 SQVTM, CDR2 ANQGSEA. The DNA of the CDR3 is TGCAGCGTTGACGGTCCAGGAAACACTGAAGCTTTCTTT. Translation gives CSVDGPGNTEAFF.

This chain links TRBV24-1 with TRBJ2-5, with TRBD1 identical over 7 bases. The CDR3 contains 14 residues. Per germline, CDR1 KGHDR and CDR2 SFDVKD. The V and J ends lost 5 bases and 2 bases, in that order; junction bases with no gene match: 4. The CDR3 sequence is CATSVARGQETQYF. The CDR3 DNA follows: TGTGCCACCAGTGTCGCCAGGGGGCAAGAGACCCAGTACTTC.

The chain uses TRBV28 and TRBJ1-1; the D is unclear. The V end lost 8 bases, the J end lost 9 bases, and 16 bases lay between the germline ends. The CDR3 is 12 residues long. Germline CDR1 and CDR2: MDHEN and SYDVKM. The CDR3, as DNA: TGTGCCAGCCAAACAACAAGTCGACAAGCTTTCTTT. Its protein is CASQTTSRQAFF. Using reference TRBV28 and TRBJ1-1 for the parts outside the CDR3, the full variable domain is DVKVTQSSRYLVKRTGEKVFLECVQDMDHENMFWYRQDPGLGLRLIYFSYDVKMKEKGDIPEGYSVSREKKERFSLILESASTNQTSMYLCASQTTSRQAFFGQGTRLTVV.

The chain uses TRBV18 and TRBJ2-5; 7 bases align to TRBD1. CDR1 KGHSH and CDR2 LQKENI come from the germline V gene. V shed 2 bases, J shed 4 bases, and the junction held 7 bases outside the gene matches. This CDR3 spans 15 amino acids. The DNA of the CDR3 is TGTGCCAGCTCACCAACAACAGGGGCGCGAGAGACCCAGTACTTC. It codes for CASSPTTGARETQYF. The whole variable domain, filled in from reference TRBV18 and TRBJ2-5, reads NAGVMQNPRHLVRRRGQEARLRCSPMKGHSHVYWYRQLPEEGLKFMVYLQKENIIDESGMPKERFSAEFPKEGPSILRIQQVVRGDSAAYFCASSPTTGARETQYFGPGTRLLVL.

This clonotype was counted a few times. The CDR3 nucleotides are TGTGCCAGCAGCTGGACTAGGGGCCCCTACGAGCAGTACGTC. Translating it yields CASSWTRGPYEQYV. J is TRBJ2-7 and V is TRBV7-2; 7 bases fit TRBD2. This CDR3 spans 14 amino acids. The ends lost 4 bases at V and 2 bases at J; junction bases unmatched: 5. Germline V lookup: CDR1 SGHTA, CDR2 FQGNSA.

The table lists this clonotype with a few counts. The V gene is TRBV11-2, the J gene TRBJ1-4; the D is unclear. The CDR3 runs 15 residues. V was trimmed by 8 bases and J by 5 bases, leaving 18 bases between them. Germline V gene data show CDR1 as SGHAT and CDR2 as FQNNGV. CDR3 residues: CASSFEWRGNEKLFF. The CDR3 bases are TGTGCCAGCTCCTTTGAGTGGCGCGGGAATGAAAAACTGTTTTTT.

The gene calls are TRBV20-1 and TRBJ2-3; D possibly corresponds to TRBD2 (6 bases). The ends were cut back, 1 base at V and 0 bases at J, with 8 bases in the middle. In germline, CDR1 is DFQATT, CDR2 SNEGSKA (reference sequence). The length of the CDR3 is 14 residues. Written as DNA, the CDR3 is TGCAGTGCTAGAGGGACTATTAGCACAGATACGCAGTATTTT. This gives the protein CSARGTISTDTQYF.

This chain links TRBV7-2 with TRBJ1-2; D not resolved. The V gene's germline CDR1 is SGHTA and CDR2 FQGNSA. The CDR3 loop spans 14 amino acids. Between the trimmed V and J ends, which lost 1 base and 4 bases, there was a span of 10 bases. The CDR3 DNA reads TGTGCCAGCAGCTTAGACAGAAAGGTCTATGGCTACACCTTC. Translated: CASSLDRKVYGYTF.

This chain joins TRBV29-1 and TRBJ1-1, with a weak D call TRBD1 (6 bases). Germline values: CDR1 SQVTM, CDR2 ANQGSEA. V lost 7 bases to trimming and J lost 4 bases, with 16 bases between them. The CDR3 loop spans 13 amino acids. The CDR3 loop reads CSAKIRGLTEAFF. The CDR3 DNA sequence: TGCAGCGCCAAGATACGGGGGCTCACTGAAGCTTTCTTT. The variable domain in full, with the rest retrieved from reference TRBV29-1 and TRBJ1-1, is SAVISQKPSRDICQRGTSLTIQCQVDSQVTMMFWYRQQPGQSLTLIATANQGSEATYESGFVIDKFPISRPNLTFSTLTVSNMSPEDSSIYLCSAKIRGLTEAFFGQGTRLTVV.

The V gene is TRBV7-9, the J gene TRBJ2-2; a possible D gene is TRBD2 (5 bases). Trimming cost V 4 bases and J 0 bases, with 12 bases left between them. Germline assignment: CDR1 SEHNR and CDR2 FQNEAQ (reference sequence). This CDR3 contains 16 residues. The DNA of the CDR3 is TGTGCCAGCAGCTCTCCCCGGGGAACGAACACCGGGGAGCTGTTTTTT. This translates into CASSSPRGTNTGELFF. The variable domain in full, completed from reference TRBV7-9 and TRBJ2-2, reads DTGVSQNPRHKITKRGQNVTFRCDPISEHNRLYWYRQTLGQGPEFLTYFQNEAQLEKSRLLSDRFSAERPKGSFSTLEIQRTEQGDSAMYLCASSSPRGTNTGELFFGEGSRLTVL.

This clonotype occurred a few times. The V and J genes are TRBV18 and TRBJ2-1, with 11 bases matching TRBD2. Trimming cost V 3 bases and J 9 bases; bases outside gene matches: 7. Per the germline V gene, CDR1 is KGHSH and CDR2 is LQKENI. The CDR3 has 15 residues. The CDR3 bases are TGTGCCAGCTCACCCGGGCTAGCGGGAGGAGGTGAGCAGTTCTTC. Translation gives CASSPGLAGGGEQFF.

The CDR3 spells CSLYGLNEQFF. Written as DNA, the CDR3 is TGCAGCCTCTACGGTTTGAATGAGCAGTTCTTC. This rearrangement joins TRBV29-1 to TRBJ2-5; no clear D gene. The better agreement between TRBJ2-1 and the DNA end casts doubt on the J call. The CDR3 is made up of 11 amino acids. Germline loops: CDR1 SQVTM, CDR2 ANQGSEA.

This clonotype was picked up many times. The rearrangement uses TRBV11-3 and TRBJ2-3; 7 bases fit TRBD2. This CDR3 contains 15 residues. V shed 4 bases, J shed 4 bases, and the junction held 8 bases outside the gene matches. In germline, CDR1 is SGHNT, CDR2 YENEEA. This chain's CDR3 is CASSSSAGSADTQYF. The CDR3 DNA follows: TGTGCCAGCAGCTCCTCAGCGGGATCCGCAGATACGCAGTATTTT.

This clonotype came up many times. This chain links TRBV29-1 with TRBJ2-5; tentative D call: TRBD2 (7 bases). Looked up from germline, CDR1 is SQVTM and CDR2 is ANQGSEA. Deletions cut 1 base from V and 5 bases from J, with 11 bases between. This CDR3 region has 13 residues. The CDR3 region is CSVEGGGLETQYF. CDR3 bases: TGCAGCGTTGAAGGGGGGGGCCTGGAGACCCAGTACTTC.